A selection of T cell receptor beta chains follows, all from one sample in a study of T-cell memory formation after mild COVID-19. One entry per CDR3 protein, called by TCRdb with MiXCR from the 5' RACE reads. The sample lists hundreds of thousands of distinct CDR3 sequences; roughly 25% were seen once. The source material was PBMCs or a T cell subset sorted from them (not recorded which). The receptors were gathered from an adult woman who had mild COVID-19 (a few samples of this study predate the infection). Cell type and time point are not known. Each CDR3 is given with its conserved first and last residue. Each record gives: clone size, J gene, V gene, D gene, CDR3 DNA, CDR3 protein. D genes are given only for firm matches. A clone size is listed for some rows: how often the clone was seen (once, few, many), or a class if it is expanded.

>few|TRBJ1-2|TRBV6-5|TRBD1
TGTGCCAGCAGCGTCTCCGGGACAGCAAACTATGGCTACACCTTC
CASSVSGTANYGYTF
>NA|TRBJ2-5|TRBV10-3|NA
TGTTCTGTAGGAGGGGGCGAAGAGACCCAGTACTTC
CSVGGGEETQYF
>few|TRBJ2-1|TRBV2|TRBD1
TGTGCCAGCAGTGAGGGGCAGGGGGTCAATGAGCAGTTCTTC
CASSEGQGVNEQFF
>few|TRBJ2-1|TRBV29-1|TRBD1
TGCAGCGTTGAAGGAGGGACAGGCAGGCGGAATGAGCAGTTCTTC
CSVEGGTGRRNEQFF
>few|TRBJ1-1|TRBV5-1|TRBD1
TGCGCCAGCAGCTTGGGGACAGGGGGCCCGAACACTGAAGCTTTCTTT
CASSLGTGGPNTEAFF
>few|TRBJ2-1|TRBV7-9|NA
TGTGCCAGCAGCTTAGTTGGAGAGGCGTGGGGGGCCCGGGAGCAGTTCTTC
CASSLVGEAWGAREQFF
>NA|TRBJ2-7|TRBV5-1|NA
TGCGCCAGCAGCTTGATCCACTCCTACGAGCAGCACTTC
CASSLIHSYEQHF
>few|TRBJ2-1|TRBV6-1|NA
TGTGCCAGCAGTGAAGCGTCAGGGGAGGGAGCGGGTAGCTCCTACAATGAGCAGTTCTTC
CASSEASGEGAGSSYNEQFF
>NA|TRBJ2-1|TRBV19|TRBD2
TGTGCCAGTAGTAAGACGGGACTAGCGGATAAATACAATGAGCAGTTCTTC
CASSKTGLADKYNEQFF
>few|TRBJ1-5|TRBV15|NA
TGTGCCACCAGCAGAGACTGGTTACAATTTAGCAATCAGCCCCAGCATTTT
CATSRDWLQFSNQPQHF
>NA|TRBJ1-1|TRBV4-2|NA
TGTGCCAGCAGCCAAGGATCCGGGACGGATAACACTGAAGCTTTCTTT
CASSQGSGTDNTEAFF
>few|TRBJ2-3|TRBV7-9|NA
TGTGCCAGCAGCTTAGTAGCCCCCCCGTCAACGCAGTATTTT
CASSLVAPPSTQYF
>few|TRBJ1-5|TRBV7-9|TRBD1
TGTGCCAGCAGCCCGACAGGGATTGTTCAGCCCCAGCATTTT
CASSPTGIVQPQHF
>NA|TRBJ2-1|TRBV7-6|NA
TGTGCCAGCAGCCTAGTAGGCGCAGACTACAATGAGCACTTCTTC
CASSLVGADYNEHFF
>NA|TRBJ1-2|TRBV19|NA
TGTGCCAGTAGTATCGTAGGAGGGAACCCTGGCTACACCTTC
CASSIVGGNPGYTF
>NA|TRBJ1-2|TRBV7-8|TRBD1
TGTGCCAGCAGCTTATGGGGACAGGGGAGCTATGGCTACACCTTC
CASSLWGQGSYGYTF
>few|TRBJ2-3|TRBV29-1|TRBD2
TGCAGCGGCTCGGCGGGAGCCACAGATACGCAGTATTTT
CSGSAGATDTQYF
>few|TRBJ2-7|TRBV5-5|TRBD2
TGTGCCAGCAGCTTGGGAGGGACTAGACTCTACGAGCAGTACTTC
CASSLGGTRLYEQYF
>few|TRBJ2-3|TRBV10-3|TRBD1
TGTGCCATCAAACCTGGGACAGGCACAGATACGCAGTATTTT
CAIKPGTGTDTQYF
>few|TRBJ2-1|TRBV5-1|NA
TGCGCCAGCAGCATTTGGGACTTTAGCTCCTACAATGAGCAGTTCTTC
CASSIWDFSSYNEQFF
>many|TRBJ2-4|TRBV20-1|TRBD1
TGCAGTGCTCCCCGTCCCGGGACAGGTTACATTCAGTACTTC
CSAPRPGTGYIQYF
>NA|TRBJ2-1|TRBV5-1|NA
TGCGCCAGCAGCGGACTATACTACAATGAGCAGTTCTTC
CASSGLYYNEQFF
>many|TRBJ2-3|TRBV6-2/TRBV6-3|TRBD1
TGTGCCAGCAGTTACTCGATGGACAGGCACACAGATACGCAGTATTTT
CASSYSMDRHTDTQYF
>NA|TRBJ1-1|TRBV3-1|TRBD1
TGTGCCAGCAGTCCATTCAGGACAGGGAAGGGATTCTTT
CASSPFRTGKGFF
>NA|TRBJ1-3|TRBV7-9|NA
TGTGCCAGCAGCCTAGGACGGTTCTCTGGAAACACCATATATTTT
CASSLGRFSGNTIYF
>few|TRBJ1-4|TRBV5-1|TRBD1
TGCGCCAGCAGCGTACAGGGGGAGGGTGAAAAACTGTTTTTT
CASSVQGEGEKLFF
>NA|TRBJ1-5|TRBV20-1|NA
TGCAGTGCTAGGGTGGGTTGGGGCAATCAGCCCCAGCATTTT
CSARVGWGNQPQHF
>few|TRBJ2-3|TRBV24-1|NA
TGTGCCACCAGGTCTGTAGCGGAAAGCACAGATACGCAGTATTTT
CATRSVAESTDTQYF
>NA|TRBJ1-2|TRBV12-3/TRBV12-4|NA
TGTGCCAGCAGTTTGGAGGGAGATAGGGGCTACACCTTC
CASSLEGDRGYTF
>NA|TRBJ1-2|TRBV20-1|TRBD1
TGCAGTGCCCCTCCCAGGGGGCTCTATGGCTACACCTTC
CSAPPRGLYGYTF
>few|TRBJ2-7|TRBV3-1|NA
TGTGCCAGCAGCCAAGAAGACCGAGGCCCGACCGAGCAGTACTTC
CASSQEDRGPTEQYF
>NA|TRBJ1-1|TRBV7-8|NA
TGTGCCAGCAGGTCAAGGGGGGCGCGGGCTGAAGCTTTCTTT
CASRSRGARAEAFF
>NA|TRBJ1-2|TRBV4-1|NA
TGCGCCAGCAGCCAAGTTACAGATCGAGTTGGCTACACCTTC
CASSQVTDRVGYTF
>NA|TRBJ2-1|TRBV7-2|TRBD2
TGTGCCAGCAGCTTAGCACGGGCGGGAGCGGGCGATGAGCAGTTCTTC
CASSLARAGAGDEQFF
>NA|TRBJ2-5|TRBV5-1|TRBD1
TGCGCCAGCAGCTTCGCACAGGGGTTGGAGACCCAGTACTTC
CASSFAQGLETQYF
>NA|TRBJ1-1|TRBV19|NA
TGTGCCAGTAGTATAGATCAGGATCTCCCAGCTTTCTTT
CASSIDQDLPAFF
>NA|TRBJ1-2|TRBV3-2|NA
TGTGCCAGCTTGGGAGGCTACACCTTC
CASLGGYTF
>NA|TRBJ2-2|TRBV29-1|NA
TGCAGCGTTGAGGAAGCCCCCGGGGAGCTGTTTTTT
CSVEEAPGELFF
>NA|TRBJ1-2|TRBV4-1|NA
TGCGCCAGCAGCCAGATCCGCGGGGGGCTCTATGGCTACACCTTC
CASSQIRGGLYGYTF
>few|TRBJ2-2|TRBV7-6|TRBD2
TGTGCCAGCAGCCCCACGACTACAGCGGGGGGGCGGTTCTACGGGGAGCTGTTTTTT
CASSPTTTAGGRFYGELFF
>NA|TRBJ2-5|TRBV6-5|TRBD2
TGTGCCAGCAGACCAGTGAGCGGGGGGCTACAAGAGACCCAGTACTTC
CASRPVSGGLQETQYF
>NA|TRBJ2-7|TRBV3-1|NA
TGTGCCAGCAGCCCCCTAGCGCCCATGGACGAGCAGTACTTC
CASSPLAPMDEQYF
>NA|TRBJ1-2|TRBV6-1|NA
TGTGCCAGCACCATTGGACAGAATGGCTACACCTTC
CASTIGQNGYTF
>few|TRBJ1-2|TRBV19|NA
TGTGCCAGTAGGACCACAGGGTTTGGCTACACCTTC
CASRTTGFGYTF
>NA|TRBJ2-7|TRBV4-1|NA
TGCGCCAGCAGCCAATCTCCCTTGGGCCTCGGGGAGCAGTACTTC
CASSQSPLGLGEQYF
>NA|TRBJ2-2|TRBV5-1|NA
TGCGCCAGCAGCTCGACCCCGGGGGGCCTTAACACCGGGGAGCTGTTTTTT
CASSSTPGGLNTGELFF
>many|TRBJ2-1|TRBV15|TRBD2
TGTGCCACCAGCAGACTAGCGGCATACAATGAGCAGTTCTTC
CATSRLAAYNEQFF
>few|TRBJ2-3|TRBV24-1|TRBD1
TGTGCCACCAGTGACACGAAAGGACAGGGGAAAACAGATACGCAGTATTTT
CATSDTKGQGKTDTQYF
>NA|TRBJ1-6|TRBV12-3/TRBV12-4|NA
TGTGCCAGCAGTTTGAGCAGGGGAAGGAATAATTCACCCCTCCACTTT
CASSLSRGRNNSPLHF
>few|TRBJ2-7|TRBV20-1|NA
TGCAGTGCTACCCGACCTCAAAGGGTGATGGGTGACGAGCAGTACTTC
CSATRPQRVMGDEQYF
>NA|TRBJ2-7|TRBV12-3/TRBV12-4|TRBD2
TGTGCCAGCAGTTCCGCCGCGGGACTAGTTTTCTCCTACGAGCAGTACTTC
CASSSAAGLVFSYEQYF
>NA|TRBJ2-7|TRBV7-2|NA
TGTGCCAGCAGCAATCCCCTCCGGCGGGGTCGTTACGAGCAGTACTTC
CASSNPLRRGRYEQYF
>NA|TRBJ1-2|TRBV4-1|NA
TGCGCCAGCAGCCAAGAGGACCAATACTATGGCTACACCTTC
CASSQEDQYYGYTF
>NA|TRBJ2-7|TRBV11-2|TRBD2
TGTGCCAGCAGCCGGGGACTAGCGGGAGTTGAGCAGTACTTC
CASSRGLAGVEQYF
>NA|TRBJ1-1|TRBV6-5|NA
TGTGCCAGCAGTTACCAGGTAATCGGAGAAACTGAAGCTTTCTTT
CASSYQVIGETEAFF